Presented here are 7 T cell receptor beta chains from one specimen sequenced in a study of cytomegalovirus exposure and HLA in healthy donors. The data were produced by immunoSEQ multiplex PCR, yet TCRdb's version contains in-frame clones alone and is incomplete. The sample has about 120,000 clones; 88% are singletons. Sequenced material: PBMCs. These receptors were taken from a woman aged 18-29 years in good health and CMV-seropositive.

V is TRBV5-1 and J is TRBJ2-3, with TRBD2 matching 10 bases. V shed 2 bases and J 5 bases; nucleotides not matched to a gene: 2. CDR1 and CDR2 from the germline V gene are SGHRS and YFSETQ. This CDR3 comprises 14 residues. This CDR3 is CASSFSGGLDTQYF. The CDR3 DNA sequence: TGCGCCAGCAGCTTTAGCGGGGGGTTAGATACGCAGTATTTT.

The chain links TRBV19 to TRBJ2-1, with D uncertain. The CDR3 has 14 residues. Looked up from germline, CDR1 is LNHDA and CDR2 is SQIVND (reference sequence). V lost 6 bases and J 0 bases, leaving 9 bases between the germline ends. CDR3 coding DNA: TGTGCCAGTAGGGTCAAGAGCTCCTACAATGAGCAGTTCTTC. It specifies CASRVKSSYNEQFF. Looking up the rest from reference TRBV19 and TRBJ2-1 gives the full variable domain: DGGITQSPKYLFRKEGQNVTLSCEQNLNHDAMYWYRQDPGQGLRLIYYSQIVNDFQKGDIAEGYSVSREKKESFPLTVTSAQKNPTAFYLCASRVKSSYNEQFFGPGTRLTVL.

The chain combines TRBV14 with TRBJ2-1; maybe TRBD1 (6 bases). CDR1 and CDR2 from the germline V gene are SGHDN and FVKESK. Deletions cut 3 bases from V and 3 bases from J, with 15 bases between. This CDR3 spans 16 amino acids. The CDR3 region has the DNA TGTGCCAGCAGCCATGACAGGAGATACCTCTACAATGAGCAGTTCTTC. Residues: CASSHDRRYLYNEQFF.

The chain combines TRBV5-6 with TRBJ1-1; TRBD1 matches 11 bases. The CDR3 has 14 amino acids. V trimming: 0 bases; J trimming: 5 bases; junction bases outside the gene matches: 0. CDR1 is SGHDT and CDR2 is YYEEEE in the germline V gene. CDR3 DNA: TGTGCCAGCAGCTTGGGGGACAGGGGGACTGAAGCTTTCTTT. Translated: CASSLGDRGTEAFF.

This chain links TRBV15 with TRBJ2-1, with D perhaps matching TRBD2 (6 bases). This CDR3 comprises 14 residues. Germline-derived CDR1 and CDR2 are LNHNV and YYDKDF (reference sequence). Deletions cut 7 bases from V and 3 bases from J, with 13 bases between. The CDR3 here is CATKVRGLYNEQFF. Written as DNA, the CDR3 is TGTGCCACCAAGGTTAGGGGACTCTACAATGAGCAGTTCTTC.

The rearrangement uses TRBV5-6 and TRBJ2-7, with 8 bases that match TRBD2. CDR1 and CDR2 (germline): SGHDT, YYEEEE. This CDR3 has 15 amino acids. Trimming took 4 bases from V and 1 from J; bases not matched to a gene: 7. CDR3 sequence (DNA): TGTGCCAGCAGCCAGAGCGGGAGCAAATCCTACGAGCAGTACTTC. Translation: CASSQSGSKSYEQYF.

This rearrangement joins TRBV13 to TRBJ2-7; 15 bases fit TRBD2. The CDR3 runs 15 residues. From germline, CDR1 is PRHDT and CDR2 FYEKMQ (reference sequence). V shed 9 bases, J shed 7 bases, and the junction held 10 bases outside the gene matches. CDR3 sequence (DNA): TGTGCCAGTGCAGGACTAGCGGGAGGGGTCGGGGAGCAGTACTTC. Residues: CASAGLAGGVGEQYF.